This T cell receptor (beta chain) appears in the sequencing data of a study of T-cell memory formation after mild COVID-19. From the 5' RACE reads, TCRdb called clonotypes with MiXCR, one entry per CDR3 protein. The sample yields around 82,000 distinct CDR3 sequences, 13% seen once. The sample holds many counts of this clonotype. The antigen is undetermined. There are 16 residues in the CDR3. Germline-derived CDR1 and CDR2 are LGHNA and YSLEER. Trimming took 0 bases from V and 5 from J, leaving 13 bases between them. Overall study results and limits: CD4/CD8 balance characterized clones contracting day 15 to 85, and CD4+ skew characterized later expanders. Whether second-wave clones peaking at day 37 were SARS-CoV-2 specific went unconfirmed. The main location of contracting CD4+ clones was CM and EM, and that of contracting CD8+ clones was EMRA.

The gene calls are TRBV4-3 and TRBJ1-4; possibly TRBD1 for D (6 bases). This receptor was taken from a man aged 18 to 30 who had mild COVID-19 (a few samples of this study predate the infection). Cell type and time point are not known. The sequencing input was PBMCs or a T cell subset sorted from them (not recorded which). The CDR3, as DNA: TGCGCCAGCAGCCAAGATCGACAGGTCGGGAATGAAAAACTGTTTTTT. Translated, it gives CASSQDRQVGNEKLFF.